This record covers a single T cell receptor (beta chain). Its antigen is as yet unknown. This sample is drawn from a study of long-term antiretroviral therapy in people with HIV. Findings and caveats of the study: Unavailable data included ART adherence, viral resistance and therapy changes (switches in treatment).

The CDR3 has 20 amino acids. J gave up 2 bases and V 0 bases, and 13 bases lay outside the gene matches. Germline assignment: CDR1 SGHRS and CDR2 YFSETQ. This was the immunoSEQ v3.0 assay at survey level. Assay used: immunoSEQ multiplex PCR; TCRdb lists only in-frame clones, some missing. The repertoire has about 28,000 clones, more than 80% of them found once; the top ten carry approximately 8%. This sequence joins TRBV5-1 and TRBJ2-5, with 13 bases identical to TRBD2. This sequence was found in a man aged 45-60 years with HIV. Sequencing used unsorted PBMCs, obtained 3.2 years before starting antiretroviral therapy. This CDR3 is CASSLGGTSGATILQETQYF. CDR3 in DNA: TGCGCCAGCAGCTTGGGGGGGACTAGCGGGGCCACGATACTACAAGAGACCCAGTACTTC.